This record concerns one T cell receptor (beta chain) sequence. This clonotype occurred a few times. There is no known antigen for this receptor. No base quality information exists; no much larger clone differs at one position. The instrument given in TCRdb is Illumina NovaSeq 6000. cDNA libraries for TCRalpha and TCRbeta were prepared by 5'RACE using constant-segment primers, with sample barcodes and unique molecular identifiers added. RNA was extracted from every sample with Trizol reagent. The libraries were amplified in two PCR steps, and the second step added a second sample barcode and Illumina TruSeq adapters. Sequencing of the libraries was done on an Illumina NovaSeq, producing 2 x 150 bp paired-end reads. In the source study's methods: Demultiplexing of reads and collapsing into UMI-guided consensus sequences were performed with migec v1.2.7. With mixcr v2.1.11, UMI consensuses were aligned to TRA and TRB V and J templates and assembled into clonotypes. A clonotype was counted as expanded or contracted only if both edgeR and NoisET called the change significant, with noise models trained on biological replicates. edgeR calls used a false discovery rate-adjusted p below 0.01 and a log2 fold-change threshold of 1. PCA with hierarchical clustering of max-normalized trajectories of the 1000 most abundant clonotypes was used as exploratory dynamics analysis. Each responding clone was given a CD4 or CD8 phenotype based on the CD4+ and CD8+ repertoires, which had been sequenced separately. In-frame beta chains were kept once TCRdb had trimmed the public reads at Q25 with fastp and called clones with MiXCR. Duplicate CDR3 protein sequences are folded into a single record with the most common DNA and genes. In this record, the V and J calls reflect TCRdb's handling and not the investigators' own analysis. The sample profile shows some 69,000 distinct CDR3 sequences; over 15% of them were found once. The ten largest account for under 35% of the sample.

The data belong to a study of T-cell memory formation after mild COVID-19 (dated by TCRdb to about 2021). As for the study more broadly: TCR sequence clusters from the two donors were found to be largely donor specific. T-cell clones expanding and contracting after mild COVID-19 in a couple of donors were tracked by longitudinal TCRalpha and TCRbeta repertoire sequencing. The cohort was made up of two young adult volunteers, one female and one male, who were previously healthy.

Trimming at the junction amounts to 2 bases on V and 4 bases on J, and the germline ends lie 15 bases apart. CDR1 is given as GTSNPN and CDR2 as SVGIG, both from the germline V gene (reference sequence). The CDR3, cysteine through phenylalanine, is 15 amino acids long. Only CDR3 DNA remains: 45 bases, in frame from the first base. Summary of the overall study and its limitations: Clones contracting from day 15 to 85 had balanced CD4/CD8 phenotypes, while a second wave expanding from day 15 to 37 was biased towards CD4+. The second-wave clones that peaked on day 37 were not confirmed to be SARS-CoV-2 specific. Only a couple of mild cases were covered in the study, and larger cohorts including severe cases with pre-infection samples were considered necessary. The detection of some responding clones in pre-infection memory suggests that pre-existing cross-reactive memory T cells joined the SARS-CoV-2 response. Contracting CD4+ clones turned up mainly in the CM and EM memory subsets, whereas EMRA was where CD8+ clones were enriched.

Ficoll-Paque density gradient centrifugation was the method used to isolate PBMCs. The chain is assembled from TRBV30 and TRBJ2-1; the D gene identity is not certain. The TCR originated in an adult woman who had mild COVID-19 (a few samples of this study predate the infection). The sample titles of this study are shuffled in the database, so cell type and time point are left out; the donor was told from shared clones. The sample taken for sequencing was PBMCs or a T cell subset sorted from them (not recorded which). The DNA sequence reads TGTGCCTGGAGTCCGGACGTTACCATTTACAATGAGCAGTTCTTC. The encoded protein is CAWSPDVTIYNEQFF.